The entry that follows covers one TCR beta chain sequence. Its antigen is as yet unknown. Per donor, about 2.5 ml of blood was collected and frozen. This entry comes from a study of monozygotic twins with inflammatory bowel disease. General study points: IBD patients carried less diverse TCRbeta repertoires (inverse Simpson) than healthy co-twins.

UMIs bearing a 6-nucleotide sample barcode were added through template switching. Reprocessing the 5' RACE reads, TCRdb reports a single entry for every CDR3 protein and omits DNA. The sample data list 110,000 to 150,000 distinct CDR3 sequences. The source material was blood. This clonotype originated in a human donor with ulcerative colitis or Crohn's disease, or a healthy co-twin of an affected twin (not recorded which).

The CDR3 protein is CASSLTLAGGQYF. The V gene is TRBV5-1, the J gene TRBJ2-3; TCRdb selects TRBD2, and the lack of DNA leaves this call unchecked. The germline V gene encodes CDR1 SGHRS and CDR2 YFSETQ. The CDR3 contains 13 residues.